A single sample is the source of the 11 T cell receptor beta chains below, sequenced in a study of blood T cell repertoires in COVID-19. Repertoires were generated with immunoSEQ multiplex PCR, while TCRdb's copy carries only in-frame clones and drops some. The sample has about 250,000 clones, around 86% seen once; the top ten hold roughly 6.2%. Material for sequencing was peripheral blood. These receptors were collected from an elderly woman with COVID-19, enrolled during active disease.

The V call is TRBV4-1, the J call TRBJ2-4; 7 bases match TRBD1. Germline lookup yields CDR1 MGHRA and CDR2 YSYEKL. The V gene end was trimmed by 3 bases and the J gene end by 8 bases; junction bases not matched to a gene: 10. The CDR3 has 15 residues. Written as DNA, the CDR3 is TGCGCCAGCAGCCAGACCTTTGACAGGGTCCACATTCAGTACTTC. Translation gives CASSQTFDRVHIQYF.

The chain employs TRBV7-3 and TRBJ2-3, with TRBD2 matching 9 bases. The germline gives CDR1 SGHTA, CDR2 FQGTGA. The CDR3 contains 16 residues. V lost 8 bases and J lost 0; bases outside the gene matches: 9. CDR3 nucleotides: TGTGCCAGCCCGACTCTAGCGGGGACTAGCACAGATACGCAGTATTTT. It translates to CASPTLAGTSTDTQYF.

V gene TRBV11-2 combines with J gene TRBJ1-6; 9 positions match TRBD1. Germline V CDR1 and CDR2: SGHAT, FQNNGV. This CDR3 contains 14 residues. V lost 5 bases and J lost 12; bases outside the gene matches: 8. CDR3 region: CASSQWTGEVPLHF. As DNA, the CDR3 is TGTGCCAGCAGCCAGTGGACAGGGGAGGTACCCCTCCACTTT.

This clone appeared a few times. V gene TRBV3-1 (or the pseudogene TRBV3-2) combines with J gene TRBJ2-7; no definite D call. V was shortened by 5 bases and J by 0 bases, with 11 bases between the two germline ends. Germline V gene lookup returns CDR1 LGHDT and CDR2 YNNKEL (reference sequence). This CDR3 region has 14 residues. The CDR3 nucleotides read TGTGCCAGCAGCGTTGGCCTGGCCTCCTACGAGCAGTACTTC. Translating it yields CASSVGLASYEQYF.

The chain couples TRBV6-2 or TRBV6-3 to TRBJ2-2, with 13 nucleotides matching TRBD2. The CDR3 sequence is 18 residues long. Germline assignment: CDR1 MNHEY and CDR2 SVGEGT. Losses at the gene ends were 6 bases for V and 6 bases for J; bases not matched to a gene: 13. The CDR3 DNA sequence: TGTGCCAGCAGCTTTGGGACTAGCGGGGCTCGAGGGCCCGGGGAGCTGTTTTTT. Residues: CASSFGTSGARGPGELFF.

The rearrangement links TRBV2 to TRBJ1-5, with D uncertain. CDR1 SNHLY and CDR2 FYNNEI come from the germline V gene. V shed 2 bases and J shed 5 bases, with 10 bases lying between them. The CDR3 is 14 amino acids. This chain's CDR3 is CASSELTEYQPQHF. The CDR3 DNA reads TGTGCCAGCAGTGAATTAACAGAGTATCAGCCCCAGCATTTT.

The chain joins TRBV6-4 to TRBJ2-3, with 9 bases identical to TRBD2. The CDR3 spans 15 residues. The germline V gene encodes CDR1 MRHNA and CDR2 SNTAGT. Losses at the gene ends were 3 bases for V and 5 bases for J; bases not matched to a gene: 6. The CDR3 DNA reads TGTGCCAGCAGTGATACTAGCGGGTCCCAAGATACGCAGTATTTT. It codes for CASSDTSGSQDTQYF.

The chain recombines TRBV5-4 with TRBJ2-2, with D possibly TRBD1 on 6 matching bases. This CDR3 is built from 15 residues. V lost 4 bases, J lost 3 bases, and 13 bases lay in between. Looked up from germline, CDR1 is SGHNT and CDR2 is YYREEE (reference sequence). The CDR3, as DNA: TGTGCCAGCAGCGGACCGGCAGGGGACACCGGGGAGCTGTTTTTT. It is translated as CASSGPAGDTGELFF.

The chain combines TRBV6-5 with TRBJ2-3, with D possibly being TRBD1 (6 bases). CDR3 length equals 14 residues. V was clipped by 2 bases and J by 4 bases, with 10 bases between them. Germline V gene data show CDR1 as MNHEY and CDR2 as SVGAGI. For the CDR3, the DNA is TGTGCCAGCAGTTACGGGGGCTTATCAGATACGCAGTATTTT. Protein: CASSYGGLSDTQYF.

The gene calls are TRBV10-1 and TRBJ2-1; TRBD2 might be the D (7 bases). Trimming removed 3 bases at V and 7 bases at J, with 10 bases between. CDR1 and CDR2 from the germline V gene are WNHNN and SYGVQD (reference sequence). The CDR3 loop spans 13 amino acids. Here the CDR3 DNA reads TGCGCCAGCAGTGACAGGGGAGGGAATGAGCAGTTCTTC. This codes for CASSDRGGNEQFF.

This clone turned up a few times. The chain links TRBV15 to TRBJ1-1, with a weak D call TRBD1 (6 bases). Per the germline V gene, CDR1 is LNHNV and CDR2 is YYDKDF (reference sequence). Between the trimmed V and J ends, which lost 6 bases and 1 base, there was a span of 9 bases. The CDR3 is 13 residues long. In DNA, the CDR3 is TGTGCCACCAGTCTGACAGGGAACACTGAAGCTTTCTTT. Amino acids: CATSLTGNTEAFF.